This passage covers 7 T cell receptor beta chains from one sample sequenced in a study of Ad26.COV2.S vaccination and SARS-CoV-2 variants. This sample's treatment: around 19 received Ad26.COV2.S at low or high dose, single or two shots; five or six received placebo; per-sample allocation not given. Vaccine and placebo recipients were sampled on day 63 after the first injection. Repertoires were generated with immunoSEQ multiplex PCR, while TCRdb's copy carries only in-frame clones and drops some. In the table there are under 500,000 clones, around 92% of which are singletons. This sample comprised peripheral blood, obtained in a trial of Ad26.COV2.S vaccine versus placebo. The receptors come from a person between 18 and 65 years old who received the Ad26.COV2.S COVID-19 vaccine or a placebo.

This clone was recorded once. The rearrangement uses TRBV28 and TRBJ1-5; 8 bases line up with TRBD1. Germline V lookup: CDR1 MDHEN, CDR2 SYDVKM. This CDR3 has 18 amino acids. V lost 3 bases to trimming and J lost 2 bases; unmatched junction nucleotides: 12. CDR3 residues: CASSFGTGGLFGNQPQHF. The CDR3 DNA is TGTGCCAGCAGTTTTGGGACAGGTGGGCTTTTCGGCAATCAGCCCCAGCATTTT. The full variable domain, with the rest looked up from reference TRBV28 and TRBJ1-5, is DVKVTQSSRYLVKRTGEKVFLECVQDMDHENMFWYRQDPGLGLRLIYFSYDVKMKEKGDIPEGYSVSREKKERFSLILESASTNQTSMYLCASSFGTGGLFGNQPQHFGDGTRLSIL.

This clone turned up a few times. This sequence joins TRBV19 and TRBJ2-1; D may be TRBD1 or TRBD2 (5 bases each). The length of the CDR3 is 14 residues. V was cut by 6 bases and J by 0 bases, with 9 bases left in between. Germline V CDR1 and CDR2: LNHDA, SQIVND (reference sequence). CDR3: CASSDSGSYNEQFF. CDR3 sequence (DNA): TGTGCCAGTAGCGACAGCGGCTCCTACAATGAGCAGTTCTTC.

V gene TRBV7-9 combines with J gene TRBJ1-4; 9 positions match TRBD1. V shed 5 bases and J 7 bases; nucleotides not matched to a gene: 8. The CDR3 consists of 15 residues. Per germline, CDR1 SEHNR and CDR2 FQNEAQ (reference sequence). Here the CDR3 reads CASSATGTGFEKLFF. The CDR3 nucleotides read TGTGCCAGCAGCGCAACCGGGACAGGGTTTGAAAAACTGTTTTTT.

V is TRBV10-2 and J is TRBJ2-7, with D possibly being TRBD2 (6 bases). Trimming stripped 1 base from V and 6 bases from J, with 13 bases between. This CDR3 comprises 14 residues. CDR1 and CDR2 (germline): WSHSY, SAAADI. As DNA, the CDR3 is TGCGCCAGCAGTGAGTTGGGGGACTCGGCCGAGCAGTACTTC. Protein: CASSELGDSAEQYF.

The V gene is TRBV3-1 (or the pseudogene TRBV3-2), the J gene TRBJ2-7; tentative D call: TRBD2 (5 bases). Trimming cost V 3 bases and J 2 bases, with 11 bases left between them. This CDR3 has 14 amino acids. Germline V gene sequence: CDR1 LGHDT, CDR2 YNNKEL (reference sequence). CDR3 protein: CASSQPPGTYEQYF. The CDR3 region has the DNA TGTGCCAGCAGCCAGCCCCCGGGGACCTACGAGCAGTACTTC.

This chain links TRBV18 with TRBJ1-2; tentative D call: TRBD1 (6 bases). V lost 4 bases and J 3 bases, leaving 12 bases between the germline ends. The CDR3 is made up of 14 amino acids. In germline, CDR1 is KGHSH, CDR2 LQKENI. DNA for the CDR3: TGTGCCAGCTCACTAGACAGGCTTGACTATGGCTACACCTTC. The encoded protein is CASSLDRLDYGYTF. The whole variable domain, remainder taken from reference TRBV18 and TRBJ1-2, is NAGVMQNPRHLVRRRGQEARLRCSPMKGHSHVYWYRQLPEEGLKFMVYLQKENIIDESGMPKERFSAEFPKEGPSILRIQQVVRGDSAAYFCASSLDRLDYGYTFGSGTRLTVV.

In DNA, the CDR3 is TGTGCCAGCAGCCAAGCCCAAAAACCCTACGAGCAGTACTTC. This translates into CASSQAQKPYEQYF. The chain links TRBV3-1 (or the pseudogene TRBV3-2) to TRBJ2-7, with no clear D. There are 14 residues in the CDR3. V was shortened by 1 base and J by 2 bases, with 9 bases between the two germline ends. Germline lookup yields CDR1 LGHDT and CDR2 YNNKEL (reference sequence).